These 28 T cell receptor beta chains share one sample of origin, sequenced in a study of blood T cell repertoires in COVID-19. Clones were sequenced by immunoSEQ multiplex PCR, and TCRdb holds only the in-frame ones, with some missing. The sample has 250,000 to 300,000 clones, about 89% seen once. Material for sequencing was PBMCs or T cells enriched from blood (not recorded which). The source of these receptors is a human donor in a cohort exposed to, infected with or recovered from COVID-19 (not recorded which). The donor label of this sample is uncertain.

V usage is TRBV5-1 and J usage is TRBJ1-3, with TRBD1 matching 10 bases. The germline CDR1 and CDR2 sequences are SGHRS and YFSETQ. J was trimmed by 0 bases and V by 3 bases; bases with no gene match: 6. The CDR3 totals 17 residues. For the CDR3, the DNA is TGCGCCAGCAGCTCCGGGACAGGGGTCACCTCTGGAAACACCATATATTTT. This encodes CASSSGTGVTSGNTIYF.

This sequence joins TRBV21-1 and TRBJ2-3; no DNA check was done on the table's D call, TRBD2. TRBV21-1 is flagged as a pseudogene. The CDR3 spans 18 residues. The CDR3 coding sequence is TGTGCCAGCAGCAAAATTTCGGGAGCTAGCGGGGTCCCAGATACGCAGTATTTT. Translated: CASSKISGASGVPDTQYF.

CDR3 in amino acids: CASSLDRARRGYTF. The DNA of the CDR3 is TGTGCCAGCAGCTTAGACAGGGCCCGGCGGGGCTACACCTTC. The chain links TRBV7-2 to TRBJ1-2; possibly TRBD1 for D (6 bases). This CDR3 spans 14 amino acids. Trimming cost V 1 base and J 8 bases, with 14 bases left between them. The V gene's germline CDR1 is SGHTA and CDR2 FQGNSA. The whole variable domain, filled in from reference TRBV7-2 and TRBJ1-2, reads GAGVSQSPSNKVTEKGKDVELRCDPISGHTALYWYRQSLGQGLEFLIYFQGNSAPDKSGLPSDRFSAERTGGSVSTLTIQRTQQEDSAVYLCASSLDRARRGYTFGSGTRLTVV.

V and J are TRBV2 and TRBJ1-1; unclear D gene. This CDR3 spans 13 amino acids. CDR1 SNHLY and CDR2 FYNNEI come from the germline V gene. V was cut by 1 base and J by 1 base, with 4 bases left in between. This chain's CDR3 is CASSEERNTEAFF. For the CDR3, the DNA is TGTGCCAGCAGTGAAGAGAGGAACACTGAAGCTTTCTTT.

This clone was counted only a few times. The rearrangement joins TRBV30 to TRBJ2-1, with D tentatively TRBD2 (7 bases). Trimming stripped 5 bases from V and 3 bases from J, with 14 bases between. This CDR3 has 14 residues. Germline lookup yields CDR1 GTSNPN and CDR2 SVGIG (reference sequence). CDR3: CAWEGGPNYNEQFF. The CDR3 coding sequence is TGTGCCTGGGAGGGGGGGCCCAACTACAATGAGCAGTTCTTC.

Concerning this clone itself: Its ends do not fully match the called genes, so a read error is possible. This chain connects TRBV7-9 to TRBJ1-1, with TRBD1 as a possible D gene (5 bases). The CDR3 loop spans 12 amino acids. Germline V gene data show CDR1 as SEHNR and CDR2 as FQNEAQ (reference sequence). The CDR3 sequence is CASSSEDTEASF. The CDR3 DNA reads TGTGCCAGCAGCTCCGAGGACACTGAAGCTTCCTTT.

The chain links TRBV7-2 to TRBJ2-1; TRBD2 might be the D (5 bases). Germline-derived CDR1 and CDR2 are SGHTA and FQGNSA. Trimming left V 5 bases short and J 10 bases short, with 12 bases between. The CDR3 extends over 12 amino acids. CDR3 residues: CASSPVGGEQFF. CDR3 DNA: TGTGCCAGCAGCCCCGTTGGCGGGGAGCAGTTCTTC.

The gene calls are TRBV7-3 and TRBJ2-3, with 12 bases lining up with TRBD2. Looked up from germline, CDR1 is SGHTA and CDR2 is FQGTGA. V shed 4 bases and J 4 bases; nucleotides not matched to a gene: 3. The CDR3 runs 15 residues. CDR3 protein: CASSSSGGAPDTQYF. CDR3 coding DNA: TGTGCCAGCAGCTCTAGCGGGGGGGCCCCAGATACGCAGTATTTT.

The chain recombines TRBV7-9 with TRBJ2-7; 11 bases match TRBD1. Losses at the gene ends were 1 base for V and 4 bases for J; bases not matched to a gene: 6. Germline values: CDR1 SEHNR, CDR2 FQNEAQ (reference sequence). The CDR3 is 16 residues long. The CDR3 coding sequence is TGTGCCAGCAGCTTAGACCAGGACAGGGGGCTATACGAGCAGTACTTC. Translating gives CASSLDQDRGLYEQYF.

CDR3 residues: CASSLQGAYGYTF. Written as DNA, the CDR3 is TGTGCCAGCAGTTTACAGGGCGCCTATGGCTACACCTTC. The genes are TRBV6-5 and TRBJ1-2; the D gene is possibly TRBD1 (6 bases). The CDR3 sequence is 13 residues long. The V gene's germline CDR1 is MNHEY and CDR2 SVGAGI. V was cut by 4 bases and J by 4 bases, with 10 bases left in between.

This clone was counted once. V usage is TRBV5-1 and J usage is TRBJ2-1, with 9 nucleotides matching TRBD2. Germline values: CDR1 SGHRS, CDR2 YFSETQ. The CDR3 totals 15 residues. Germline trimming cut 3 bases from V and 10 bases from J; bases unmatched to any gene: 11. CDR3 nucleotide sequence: TGCGCCAGCAGCTCAGCGGGGGGAGGTGCCGGAGAGCAGTTCTTC. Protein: CASSSAGGGAGEQFF.

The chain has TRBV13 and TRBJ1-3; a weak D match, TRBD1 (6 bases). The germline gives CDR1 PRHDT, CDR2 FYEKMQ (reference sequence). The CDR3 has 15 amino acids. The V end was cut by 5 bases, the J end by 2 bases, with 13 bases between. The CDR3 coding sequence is TGTGCCAGCAGCGCCAGGGGATTCCCTGGAAACACCATATATTTT. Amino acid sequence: CASSARGFPGNTIYF.

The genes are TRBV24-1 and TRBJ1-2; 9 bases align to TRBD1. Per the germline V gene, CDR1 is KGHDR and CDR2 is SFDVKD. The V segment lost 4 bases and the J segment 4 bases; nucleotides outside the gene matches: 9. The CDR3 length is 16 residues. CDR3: CATSDYDRGSGYGYTF. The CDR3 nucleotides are TGTGCCACCAGTGACTACGACAGGGGGTCAGGCTATGGCTACACCTTC.

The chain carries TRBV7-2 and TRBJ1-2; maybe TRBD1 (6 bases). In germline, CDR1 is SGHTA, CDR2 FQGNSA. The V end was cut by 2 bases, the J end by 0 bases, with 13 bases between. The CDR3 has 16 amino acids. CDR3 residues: CASSLIAGATNYGYTF. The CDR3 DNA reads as TGTGCCAGCAGCTTAATTGCAGGGGCTACTAACTATGGCTACACCTTC.

The CDR3 loop is CASSSRLGAETQYF. The CDR3 DNA reads as TGTGCCAGCAGCTCCCGACTAGGGGCGGAGACCCAGTACTTC. The chain joins TRBV7-9 to TRBJ2-5; tentative D call: TRBD2 (6 bases). Trimming removed 4 bases from V and 5 bases from J, with 14 bases in between. This CDR3 region has 14 residues. CDR1 SEHNR and CDR2 FQNEAQ come from the germline V gene (reference sequence). The whole variable domain, remainder taken from reference TRBV7-9 and TRBJ2-5, is DTGVSQNPRHKITKRGQNVTFRCDPISEHNRLYWYRQTLGQGPEFLTYFQNEAQLEKSRLLSDRFSAERPKGSFSTLEIQRTEQGDSAMYLCASSSRLGAETQYFGPGTRLLVL.

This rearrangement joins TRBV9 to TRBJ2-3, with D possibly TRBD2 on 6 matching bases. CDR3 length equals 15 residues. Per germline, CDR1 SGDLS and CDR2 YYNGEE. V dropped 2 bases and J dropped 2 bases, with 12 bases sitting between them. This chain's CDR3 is CASSVAGLATDTQYF. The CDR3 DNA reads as TGTGCCAGCAGCGTCGCGGGGCTAGCCACAGATACGCAGTATTTT.

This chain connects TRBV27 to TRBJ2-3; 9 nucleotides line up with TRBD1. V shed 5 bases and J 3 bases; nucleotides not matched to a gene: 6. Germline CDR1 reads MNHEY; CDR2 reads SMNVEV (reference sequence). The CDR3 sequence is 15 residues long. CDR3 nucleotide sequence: TGTGCCAGCAGTATACGACAGGGGGGAACAGATACGCAGTATTTT. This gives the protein CASSIRQGGTDTQYF.

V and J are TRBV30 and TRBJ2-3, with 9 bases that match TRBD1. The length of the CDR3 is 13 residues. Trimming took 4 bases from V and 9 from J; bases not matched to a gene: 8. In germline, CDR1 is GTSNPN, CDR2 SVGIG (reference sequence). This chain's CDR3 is CAWNPGQGNTQYF. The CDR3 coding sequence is TGTGCCTGGAACCCGGGACAGGGAAACACGCAGTATTTT. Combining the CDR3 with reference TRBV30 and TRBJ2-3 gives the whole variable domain SQTIHQWPATLVQPVGSPLSLECTVEGTSNPNLYWYRQAAGRGLQLLFYSVGIGQISSEVPQNLSASRPQDRQFILSSKKLLLSDSGFYLCAWNPGQGNTQYFGPGTRLTVL.

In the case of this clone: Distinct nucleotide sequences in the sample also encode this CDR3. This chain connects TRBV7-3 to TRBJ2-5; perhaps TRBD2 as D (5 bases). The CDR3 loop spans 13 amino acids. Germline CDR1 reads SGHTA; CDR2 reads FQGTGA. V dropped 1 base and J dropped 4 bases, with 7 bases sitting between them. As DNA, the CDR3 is TGTGCCAGCAGCTTAAATCGGGGAGAGACCCAGTACTTC. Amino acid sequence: CASSLNRGETQYF.

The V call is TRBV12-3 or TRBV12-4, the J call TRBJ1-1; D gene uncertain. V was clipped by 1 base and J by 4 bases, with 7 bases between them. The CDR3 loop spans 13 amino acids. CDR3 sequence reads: CASSLGGGTEAFF. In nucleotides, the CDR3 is TGTGCCAGCAGTTTAGGGGGAGGCACTGAAGCTTTCTTT.

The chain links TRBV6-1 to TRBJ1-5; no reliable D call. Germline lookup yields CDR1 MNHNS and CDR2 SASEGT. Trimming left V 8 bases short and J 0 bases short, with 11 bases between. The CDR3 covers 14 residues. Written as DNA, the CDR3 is TGTGCCAGCGAGCAGACTTATAGCAATCAGCCCCAGCATTTT. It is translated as CASEQTYSNQPQHF.

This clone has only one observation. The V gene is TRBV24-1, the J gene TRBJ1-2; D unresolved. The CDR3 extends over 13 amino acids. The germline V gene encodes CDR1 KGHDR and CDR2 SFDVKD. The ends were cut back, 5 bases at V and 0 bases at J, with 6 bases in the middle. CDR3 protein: CATSGGANYGYTF. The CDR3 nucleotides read TGTGCCACCAGTGGCGGAGCTAACTATGGCTACACCTTC.

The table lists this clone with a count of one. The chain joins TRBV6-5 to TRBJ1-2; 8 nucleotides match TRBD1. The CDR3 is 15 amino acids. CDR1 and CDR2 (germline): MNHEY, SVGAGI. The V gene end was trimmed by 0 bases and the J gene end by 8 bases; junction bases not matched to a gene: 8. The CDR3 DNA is TGTGCCAGCAGTTACTCCGGACAGGGCCTTGAAGGCTACACCTTC. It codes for CASSYSGQGLEGYTF.

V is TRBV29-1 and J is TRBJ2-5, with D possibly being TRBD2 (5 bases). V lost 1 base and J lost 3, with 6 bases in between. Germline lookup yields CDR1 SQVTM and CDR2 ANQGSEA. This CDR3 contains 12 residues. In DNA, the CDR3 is TGCAGCGTTGAAGGAGCGGAAGAGACCCAGTACTTC. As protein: CSVEGAEETQYF.

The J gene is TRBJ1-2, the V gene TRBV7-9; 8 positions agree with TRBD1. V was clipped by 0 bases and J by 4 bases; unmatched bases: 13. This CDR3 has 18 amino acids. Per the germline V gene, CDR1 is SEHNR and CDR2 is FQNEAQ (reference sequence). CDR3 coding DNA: TGTGCCAGCAGCTTAGCAGGGACAGGCCTCCGATTTACCTATGGCTACACCTTC. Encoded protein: CASSLAGTGLRFTYGYTF.

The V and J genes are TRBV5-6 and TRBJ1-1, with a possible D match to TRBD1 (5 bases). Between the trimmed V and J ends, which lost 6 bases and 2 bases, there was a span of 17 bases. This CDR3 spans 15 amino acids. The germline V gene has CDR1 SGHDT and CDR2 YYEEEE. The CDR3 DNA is TGTGCCAGCAAGCTTAGGTCGACAGATAACACTGAAGCTTTCTTT. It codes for CASKLRSTDNTEAFF.

Here the CDR3 DNA reads TGTGCCAGCAGCCAAGGGGGACACATGGAGCAGTTCTTC. It specifies CASSQGGHMEQFF. The chain links TRBV3-1 (or the pseudogene TRBV3-2) to TRBJ2-1, with D perhaps TRBD1 (6 bases). The V end lost 1 base, the J end lost 10 bases, and 11 bases lay between the germline ends. Germline CDR1 and CDR2: LGHDT and YNNKEL (reference sequence). This CDR3 is built from 13 residues.

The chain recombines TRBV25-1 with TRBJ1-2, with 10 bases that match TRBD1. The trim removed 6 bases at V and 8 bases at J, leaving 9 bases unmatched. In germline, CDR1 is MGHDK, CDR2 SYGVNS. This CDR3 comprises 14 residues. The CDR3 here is CASSLAGTGEGYTF. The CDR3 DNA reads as TGTGCCAGCAGCCTCGCCGGGACAGGGGAAGGCTACACCTTC.